The 30 T cell receptor beta chains presented below share a single source sample, sequenced in a study of CD8+ T cells in alopecia areata. RNA extraction and reverse transcription yielded cDNA as sequencing template. Clones were sequenced by immunoSEQ multiplex PCR, and TCRdb holds only the in-frame ones, with some missing. The table records under 150,000 clones, roughly four fifths of them present only once. Treatment here: oral pan-JAK inhibitor, 5-10 mg twice daily. Specimen: CD8+ T cells sorted from blood, collected at week 4, from a patient treated with tofacitinib. The receptors were sampled from a human donor with alopecia areata.

V and J are TRBV6-5 and TRBJ1-6; D is unresolved. Trimming cost V 8 bases and J 3 bases, with 14 bases left between them. The CDR3 loop spans 15 amino acids. Germline lookup yields CDR1 MNHEY and CDR2 SVGAGI. CDR3 protein: CASGPLLLYNSPLHF. The CDR3 nucleotides read TGTGCCAGCGGTCCTCTGCTCCTCTATAATTCACCCCTCCACTTT.

This chain connects TRBV9 to TRBJ2-7; D gene unclear. The CDR3 covers 13 residues. The germline gives CDR1 SGDLS, CDR2 YYNGEE. Deletions cut 0 bases from V and 5 bases from J, with 9 bases between. CDR3 nucleotides: TGTGCCAGCAGCGTAGAAGGTAACGACGAGCAGTACTTC. Its protein product is CASSVEGNDEQYF.

CDR3 bases: TGTGCCAGCTCCCTTGCCAGGAGGTACATCGATGAGCAGTTCTTC. Protein: CASSLARRYIDEQFF. The genes are TRBV18 and TRBJ2-1; weak D call: TRBD2 (5 bases). Germline-derived CDR1 and CDR2 are KGHSH and LQKENI. The V end was cut by 6 bases, the J end by 8 bases, with 20 bases between. CDR3 length: 15 residues.

Written as DNA, the CDR3 is TGTGCCAGCAGCTTAGTCTCGATAGAGTTGGGGACCCAGTACTTC. Encoded protein: CASSLVSIELGTQYF. The V and J genes are TRBV7-2 and TRBJ2-5; the D is unclear. Deletions cut 1 base from V and 7 bases from J, with 16 bases between. The length of the CDR3 is 15 residues. CDR1 is SGHTA and CDR2 is FQGNSA in the germline V gene.

The chain uses TRBV29-1 and TRBJ1-1; tentatively, D is TRBD1 (5 bases). Germline-derived CDR1 and CDR2 are SQVTM and ANQGSEA. CDR3 size: 13 residues. V was clipped by 7 bases and J by 3 bases, with 15 bases between them. DNA for the CDR3: TGCAGCGCCCATCTGGGGGGGGACACTGAAGCTTTCTTT. It encodes CSAHLGGDTEAFF.

This clone appeared once. The chain is built from TRBV10-3 and TRBJ2-7, with TRBD2 identical over 7 bases. Germline CDR1 is ENHRY and CDR2 is SYGVKD. V was pared by 4 bases and J by 0 bases, with 6 bases of the junction left unmatched. This CDR3 has 15 residues. The CDR3 loop reads CAISAAASGSYEQYF. The CDR3 nucleotides are TGTGCCATCAGTGCGGCGGCTAGCGGCTCCTACGAGCAGTACTTC.

This clone was counted only a few times. Relative to the germline gene, one junction end is altered; a read error may explain this. The genes are TRBV25-1 and TRBJ1-2, with a possible D match to TRBD1 (5 bases). Germline CDR1 MGHDK, CDR2 SYGVNS. The CDR3 sequence is 9 residues long. The CDR3 DNA is TGTGCCAGCAGTGGGGGGGAGGTCTTC. Amino acids: CASSGGEVF.

The V gene is TRBV5-1, the J gene TRBJ1-2; 8 bases are shared with TRBD1. CDR1 and CDR2 (germline): SGHRS, YFSETQ. V lost 5 bases and J lost 4; bases outside the gene matches: 7. The CDR3 consists of 14 residues. This CDR3 is CASSAGQDAYGYTF. CDR3 sequence (DNA): TGCGCCAGCAGTGCGGGACAGGACGCCTATGGCTACACCTTC.

The CDR3 coding sequence is TGTGCCAGCACCCCCAGCGGGGGGGCTCGGGAGCAGTACTTC. Its protein product is CASTPSGGAREQYF. The J gene is TRBJ2-7, the V gene TRBV27; 10 nucleotides agree with TRBD2. The CDR3 consists of 14 residues. The V segment lost 7 bases and the J segment 7 bases; nucleotides outside the gene matches: 10. Per the germline V gene, CDR1 is MNHEY and CDR2 is SMNVEV (reference sequence).

This sequence joins TRBV6-5 and TRBJ1-6; maybe TRBD1 (6 bases). CDR1 MNHEY and CDR2 SVGAGI come from the germline V gene. The CDR3 runs 14 residues. Trimming cost V 2 bases and J 7 bases, with 9 bases left between them. CDR3 DNA: TGTGCCAGCAGTTACAGGGGGATGAATTCACCCCTCCACTTT. Amino acids: CASSYRGMNSPLHF.

The chain uses TRBV5-1 and TRBJ1-1, with D maybe TRBD1 (6 bases). This CDR3 has 17 amino acids. V lost 4 bases, J lost 0 bases, and 19 bases lay in between. Per germline, CDR1 SGHRS and CDR2 YFSETQ. The CDR3 sequence is CASSRVGQLSMNTEAFF. As DNA, the CDR3 is TGCGCCAGCAGCCGAGTGGGACAACTATCGATGAACACTGAAGCTTTCTTT.

This chain links TRBV9 with TRBJ2-3, with D perhaps TRBD2 (6 bases). Germline V gene lookup returns CDR1 SGDLS and CDR2 YYNGEE. The CDR3 is 15 amino acids. V lost 4 bases and J lost 2, with 14 bases in between. The CDR3 is CASSRGSGDTDTQYF. CDR3 sequence (DNA): TGTGCCAGCAGCCGGGGTAGCGGAGACACAGATACGCAGTATTTT.

This clone was found a few times. The chain has TRBV29-1 and TRBJ2-2; D possibly corresponds to TRBD1 (6 bases). This CDR3 has 13 amino acids. The V gene's germline CDR1 is SQVTM and CDR2 ANQGSEA. V was trimmed by 6 bases and J by 4 bases, leaving 12 bases between them. For the CDR3, the DNA is TGCAGCGTCACAGGGCCGGGCACCGGGGAGCTGTTTTTT. It is translated as CSVTGPGTGELFF.

V gene TRBV7-9 combines with J gene TRBJ2-1, with D possibly matching TRBD2 (5 bases). The V end was cut by 5 bases, the J end by 3 bases, with 23 bases between. This CDR3 comprises 18 residues. CDR1 SEHNR and CDR2 FQNEAQ come from the germline V gene (reference sequence). The CDR3 region has the DNA TGTGCCAGCAGCCTAAGGGCGCCACCTGAGGGCCACTACAATGAGCAGTTCTTC. It specifies CASSLRAPPEGHYNEQFF.

This clone showed up just once. This chain connects TRBV7-2 to TRBJ1-1; TRBD1 aligns across 7 bases. J gave up 6 bases and V 4 bases, and 5 bases lay outside the gene matches. The CDR3 is 13 amino acids. Germline CDR1 and CDR2: SGHTA and FQGNSA. The CDR3 DNA reads TGTGCCAGCAGCTCGGACAGGACCGCTGAAGCTTTCTTT. It yields the protein CASSSDRTAEAFF.

This chain joins TRBV27 and TRBJ2-3; no definite D call. Per the germline V gene, CDR1 is MNHEY and CDR2 is SMNVEV (reference sequence). This CDR3 is built from 15 residues. The germline V and J ends were trimmed by 0 bases and 2 bases, with 9 bases remaining between them. The CDR3 DNA is TGTGCCAGCAGTTTATCAAGGACCTTCACAGATACGCAGTATTTT. Amino acids: CASSLSRTFTDTQYF.

This clone was counted between two and nine times. The V call is TRBV7-6, the J call TRBJ2-1; 7 bases are a match to TRBD2. Germline values: CDR1 SGHVS, CDR2 FNYEAQ. Trimming removed 7 bases from V and 3 bases from J; junction bases left unmatched: 6. This CDR3 comprises 14 residues. CDR3 coding DNA: TGTGCCAGCAACATCGGGGGGATCTACAATGAGCAGTTCTTC. Its protein product is CASNIGGIYNEQFF.

The rearrangement joins TRBV29-1 to TRBJ2-5, with 8 bases lining up with TRBD2. This CDR3 has 15 amino acids. Germline CDR1 and CDR2: SQVTM and ANQGSEA. V trimming: 0 bases; J trimming: 4 bases; junction bases outside the gene matches: 7. The CDR3, as DNA: TGCAGCGTTGAAGATACGGGGGGGCCGATAGAGACCCAGTACTTC. Its translation is CSVEDTGGPIETQYF. The variable domain in full, with the rest retrieved from reference TRBV29-1 and TRBJ2-5, is SAVISQKPSRDICQRGTSLTIQCQVDSQVTMMFWYRQQPGQSLTLIATANQGSEATYESGFVIDKFPISRPNLTFSTLTVSNMSPEDSSIYLCSVEDTGGPIETQYFGPGTRLLVL.

The V call is TRBV5-1, the J call TRBJ1-1; 10 bases are a match to TRBD1. Germline lookup yields CDR1 SGHRS and CDR2 YFSETQ. V lost 4 bases, J lost 1 base, and 4 bases stayed unmatched. The CDR3 has 15 amino acids. CDR3: CASSLGQGENTEAFF. Here the CDR3 DNA reads TGCGCCAGCAGCCTTGGACAGGGGGAGAACACTGAAGCTTTCTTT.

This chain uses TRBV2 with TRBJ2-7; TRBD1 agrees at 8 bases. Losses at the gene ends were 8 bases for V and 2 bases for J; bases not matched to a gene: 8. Germline V gene data show CDR1 as SNHLY and CDR2 as FYNNEI. The CDR3 sequence is 14 residues long. CDR3 residues: CASEGAGGAYEQYF. DNA for the CDR3: TGTGCCAGCGAGGGGGCAGGGGGCGCCTACGAGCAGTACTTC. Complete variable domain (other parts from reference TRBV2 and TRBJ2-7): EPEVTQTPSHQVTQMGQEVILRCVPISNHLYFYWYRQILGQKVEFLVSFYNNEISEKSEIFDDQFSVERPDGSNFTLKIRSTKLEDSAMYFCASEGAGGAYEQYFGPGTRLTVT.

V and J are TRBV18 and TRBJ2-5; D is unclear. The germline V gene has CDR1 KGHSH and CDR2 LQKENI. The V end was cut by 0 bases, the J end by 4 bases, with 9 bases between. The CDR3 totals 14 residues. The CDR3 sequence is CASSPPGTRETQYF. DNA of the CDR3: TGTGCCAGCTCACCACCGGGCACTCGAGAGACCCAGTACTTC.

The rearrangement links TRBV7-2 to TRBJ2-7; D unresolved. Germline values: CDR1 SGHTA, CDR2 FQGNSA. The CDR3 is 16 amino acids. V was clipped by 5 bases and J by 2 bases, with 19 bases between them. The CDR3 nucleotides are TGTGCCAGCAGCCTACTACGAAGGGCGGATACCTACGAGCAGTACTTC. It yields the protein CASSLLRRADTYEQYF.

The V and J genes are TRBV19 and TRBJ2-7; 10 bases are shared with TRBD1. V lost 4 bases and J lost 0; bases outside the gene matches: 9. The CDR3 is 17 residues long. Germline V gives CDR1 LNHDA, CDR2 SQIVND (reference sequence). The CDR3: CASSKRGGQGNSYEQYF. The CDR3 DNA sequence: TGTGCCAGTAGTAAGAGAGGGGGACAGGGGAACTCCTACGAGCAGTACTTC.

This clone has more than one count but fewer than ten. The V call is TRBV4-3, the J call TRBJ2-7; D not certain. In germline, CDR1 is LGHNA, CDR2 YSLEER. CDR3 size: 13 residues. Deletions cut 1 base from V and 12 bases from J, with 16 bases between. The CDR3 is CASSQGVGRSVYF. Here the CDR3 DNA reads TGCGCCAGCAGCCAAGGGGTTGGCAGGTCTGTGTACTTC.

The chain joins TRBV6-5 to TRBJ2-5, with D hard to call. Germline CDR1 is MNHEY and CDR2 is SVGAGI. Trimming pared 0 bases from V and 3 bases from J, leaving 11 bases between. There are 15 residues in the CDR3. The CDR3 sequence is CASSYSGIGEETQYF. The CDR3 DNA is TGTGCCAGCAGTTACTCCGGAATTGGGGAAGAGACCCAGTACTTC.

The gene calls are TRBV7-2 and TRBJ1-1, with TRBD1 identical over 7 bases. This CDR3 comprises 12 residues. CDR1 SGHTA and CDR2 FQGNSA come from the germline V gene. The J segment lost 11 bases and the V segment lost 5 bases, leaving 8 bases of the junction unmatched. The CDR3 sequence: CASSPAGTVAFF. CDR3 coding DNA: TGTGCCAGCAGCCCCGCCGGGACAGTGGCTTTCTTT.

Comment on this clone: The sample has other DNA sequences that encode this CDR3 too. The rearrangement joins TRBV4-1 to TRBJ1-1; weak D call: TRBD1 (5 bases). V lost 0 bases and J lost 2, with 7 bases in between. Looked up from germline, CDR1 is MGHRA and CDR2 is YSYEKL. CDR3 length: 14 amino acids. This CDR3 is CASSQERGNTEAFF. The DNA of the CDR3 is TGCGCCAGCAGCCAAGAGAGGGGTAACACTGAAGCTTTCTTT.

The chain couples TRBV13 to TRBJ1-1; D unclear. The CDR3 length is 13 residues. Germline CDR1 is PRHDT and CDR2 is FYEKMQ (reference sequence). V shed 2 bases and J shed 4 bases, with 8 bases lying between them. CDR3 amino acids: CASSLYGVTEAFF. In nucleotides, the CDR3 is TGTGCCAGCAGCTTATACGGGGTCACTGAAGCTTTCTTT.

The V gene is TRBV29-1, the J gene TRBJ2-5; 8 nucleotides agree with TRBD1. Germline-derived CDR1 and CDR2 are SQVTM and ANQGSEA. The junction had 7 bases not matched to a gene; V was cut back by 2 bases and J by 2 bases. The CDR3 length is 15 residues. As DNA, the CDR3 is TGCAGCGTTGAAAGGACAGGGTGGGCTCAAGAGACCCAGTACTTC. The encoded protein is CSVERTGWAQETQYF. The whole variable domain, filled in from reference TRBV29-1 and TRBJ2-5, reads SAVISQKPSRDICQRGTSLTIQCQVDSQVTMMFWYRQQPGQSLTLIATANQGSEATYESGFVIDKFPISRPNLTFSTLTVSNMSPEDSSIYLCSVERTGWAQETQYFGPGTRLLVL.

This clone was seen more than once but under ten times. The V and J genes are TRBV4-3 and TRBJ2-4; possibly TRBD2 for D (6 bases). The V gene's germline CDR1 is LGHNA and CDR2 YSLEER. The CDR3 is 16 amino acids. Trimming pared 0 bases from V and 7 bases from J, leaving 16 bases between. CDR3 nucleotides: TGCGCCAGCAGCCAAGACAGGCAAAACGGAGGGAACATTCAGTACTTC. Its translation: CASSQDRQNGGNIQYF.